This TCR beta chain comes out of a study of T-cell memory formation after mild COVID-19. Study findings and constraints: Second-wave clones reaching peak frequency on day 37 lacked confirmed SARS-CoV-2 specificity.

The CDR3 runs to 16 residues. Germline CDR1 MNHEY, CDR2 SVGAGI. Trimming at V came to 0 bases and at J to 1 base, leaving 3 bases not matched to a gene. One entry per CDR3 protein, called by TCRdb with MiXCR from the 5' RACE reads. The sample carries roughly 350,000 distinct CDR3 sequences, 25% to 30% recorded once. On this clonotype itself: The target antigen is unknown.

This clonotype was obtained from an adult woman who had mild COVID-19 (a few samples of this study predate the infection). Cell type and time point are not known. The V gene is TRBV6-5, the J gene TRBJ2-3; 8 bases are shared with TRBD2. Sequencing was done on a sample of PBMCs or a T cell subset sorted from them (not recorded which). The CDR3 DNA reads TGTGCCAGCAGTTACTCGACGGGGGGGCGCACAGATACGCAGTATTTT. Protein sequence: CASSYSTGGRTDTQYF.